Listed here is a single T cell receptor (beta chain). This sample is part of a study of T cell changes during pregnancy in multiple sclerosis. Germline values: CDR1 MNHNS, CDR2 SASEGT. This CDR3 has 15 residues. V lost 0 bases, J lost 6 bases, and 11 bases lay in between. TCRdb's copy holds only in-frame clones and misses some; the assay was immunoSEQ multiplex PCR. The sample lists 80,000 to 130,000 clones, 85% to 95% occurring once. The chain couples TRBV6-1 to TRBJ1-4, with D perhaps TRBD1 (6 bases). The source of this sequence is a female donor with multiple sclerosis, enrolled in a pregnancy study. The source was peripheral blood, collected before pregnancy. Here the CDR3 reads CASSEAVAGDEKLFF. CDR3 DNA sequence: TGTGCCAGCAGTGAAGCCGTTGCAGGGGATGAAAAACTGTTTTTT.